This T cell receptor (beta chain) was sequenced during a study of blood T cell repertoires in COVID-19. Everyone who took part was 18 to 89 years old, and they came from about 23 US areas. In assigning cohorts, the study relied on participant-reported clinical history. As originally analysed: Estimated nucleated cell counts came from reference gene primer amplification. The repertoire was sequenced with immunoSEQ multiplex PCR; TCRdb's copy has only in-frame clones and lacks some. V and J calls and clone size are as listed in that table; D and trimming were resolved from the DNA. The sample includes around 330,000 clones, roughly 90% of them seen just once. This CDR3 is built from 15 residues. The germline gives CDR1 LGHNA, CDR2 YSLEER. V lost 0 bases and J lost 1, with 9 bases in between.

The sequence came from a man aged 60 to 75 who had recovered from COVID-19. The sample taken for sequencing was PBMCs or T cells enriched from blood (not recorded which). The V and J genes are TRBV4-3 and TRBJ2-5; the D is unclear. The CDR3 DNA reads as TGCGCCAGCAGCCAAGATGTCCACACCCAAGAGACCCAGTACTTC. Translating gives CASSQDVHTQETQYF.